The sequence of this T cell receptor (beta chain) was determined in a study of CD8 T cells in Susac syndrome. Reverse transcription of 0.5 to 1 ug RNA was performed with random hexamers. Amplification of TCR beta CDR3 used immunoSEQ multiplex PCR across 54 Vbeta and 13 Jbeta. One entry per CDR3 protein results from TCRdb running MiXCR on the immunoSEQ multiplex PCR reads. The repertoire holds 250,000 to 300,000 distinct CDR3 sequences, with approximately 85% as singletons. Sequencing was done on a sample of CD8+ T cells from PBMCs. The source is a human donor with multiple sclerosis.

CDR3 loop: CASSEDQGYNEQFF. CDR3 nucleotides: TGCGCCAGCAGTGAGGACCAGGGGTACAATGAGCAGTTCTTC. The V gene is TRBV10-1, the J gene TRBJ2-1, with D perhaps TRBD1 (6 bases). V was cut by 2 bases and J by 4 bases, with 9 bases left in between. The CDR3 has 14 amino acids. CDR1 is WNHNN, CDR2 SYGVQD, per germline (reference sequence).